The 17 T cell receptor beta chains listed next were all sequenced from one sample in a study of shared clonotypes between healthy human individuals. Repertoires were generated with immunoSEQ multiplex PCR, while TCRdb's copy carries only in-frame clones and drops some. The sample lists around 2,000,000 clones, 85% to 95% occurring once. The sequenced sample consisted of naive CD4+ T cells sorted from blood. The subset: CD45RA+ positively selected. Receptor source: a man aged 18 to 30 in good health.

The rearrangement joins TRBV9 to TRBJ2-2; D possibly uses TRBD1 or TRBD2 (5 bases each). V lost 0 bases, J lost 0 bases, and 12 bases lay in between. Germline assignment: CDR1 SGDLS and CDR2 YYNGEE. The CDR3 consists of 17 residues. Here the CDR3 DNA reads TGTGCCAGCAGCGTAGCCCCGAAGGGACCGAACACCGGGGAGCTGTTTTTT. Its translation is CASSVAPKGPNTGELFF.

J is TRBJ1-1 and V is TRBV27, with 8 bases fitting TRBD1. The trim removed 6 bases at V and 6 bases at J, leaving 9 bases unmatched. This CDR3 is built from 14 residues. CDR1 and CDR2 (germline): MNHEY, SMNVEV (reference sequence). The CDR3 nucleotides are TGTGCCAGCAGGCCGCCAGGGGGCCGGGCTGAAGCTTTCTTT. Translating it yields CASRPPGGRAEAFF.

The rearrangement uses TRBV28 and TRBJ2-2, with TRBD1 matching 10 bases. The CDR3 totals 15 residues. Trimming removed 2 bases from V and 6 bases from J; junction bases left unmatched: 3. Germline CDR1 is MDHEN and CDR2 is SYDVKM. The CDR3 is CASSLRDRGPGELFF. DNA for the CDR3: TGTGCCAGCAGTTTAAGGGACAGGGGTCCCGGGGAGCTGTTTTTT.

This chain joins TRBV6-5 and TRBJ1-2, with a tentative D call TRBD1 (5 bases). Trimming cost V 6 bases and J 4 bases, with 18 bases left between them. Germline CDR1 MNHEY, CDR2 SVGAGI. The CDR3 runs to 15 residues. CDR3 loop: CASSRVAGAAYGYTF. DNA for the CDR3: TGTGCCAGCAGCCGCGTGGCCGGGGCGGCCTATGGCTACACCTTC.

This rearrangement joins TRBV9 to TRBJ2-3; the match to TRBD2 covers 8 bases. The junction had 4 bases not matched to a gene; V was cut back by 0 bases and J by 1 base. This CDR3 is built from 16 residues. Germline V CDR1 and CDR2: SGDLS, YYNGEE. The CDR3 loop reads CASSVGSGVGTDTQYF. In DNA, the CDR3 is TGTGCCAGCAGCGTAGGTAGCGGGGTCGGCACAGATACGCAGTATTTT.

The J gene is TRBJ2-7, the V gene TRBV5-8; D remains unclear. V lost 6 bases to trimming and J lost 3 bases, with 22 bases between them. The CDR3 has 16 amino acids. Germline V lookup: CDR1 SGHTS, CDR2 YDEGEE. The CDR3 sequence is CASIGRPPEFGYEQYF. As DNA, the CDR3 is TGTGCCAGCATAGGTAGACCGCCAGAGTTTGGCTACGAGCAGTACTTC.

Concerning this clone: At the DNA level, this CDR3 is encoded by other sequences in the same sample as well. The V call is TRBV7-8, the J call TRBJ1-2; D ambiguous. Germline CDR1 SGHVS, CDR2 FQNEAQ. The CDR3 covers 12 residues. Trimming removed 5 bases from V and 5 bases from J, with 9 bases in between. CDR3 coding DNA: TGTGCCAGCAGCCAACGGGATTATGGCTACACCTTC. This encodes CASSQRDYGYTF.

J is TRBJ1-3 and V is TRBV7-8; the D is unclear. This CDR3 region has 16 residues. CDR1 is SGHVS, CDR2 FQNEAQ, per germline. Trimming shortened V by 5 bases and J by 0 bases, and 14 bases separated the two germline ends. CDR3 nucleotides: TGTGCCAGCAGCCTTAACGGGCGTAGCTCTGGAAACACCATATATTTT. It specifies CASSLNGRSSGNTIYF.

The genes are TRBV27 and TRBJ2-1; the D gene is possibly TRBD2 (6 bases). This CDR3 comprises 14 residues. V shed 6 bases and J shed 6 bases, with 15 bases lying between them. Germline V lookup: CDR1 MNHEY, CDR2 SMNVEV (reference sequence). The CDR3 sequence: CASRPGTFPNEQFF. The CDR3 region has the DNA TGTGCCAGCAGACCTGGGACTTTCCCCAATGAGCAGTTCTTC.

This clone turned up a few times. The chain has TRBV27 and TRBJ1-6, with D hard to call. The CDR3 totals 13 residues. Trimming took 8 bases from V and 7 from J, leaving 12 bases between them. Germline V gene sequence: CDR1 MNHEY, CDR2 SMNVEV (reference sequence). The CDR3 is CASAYLLNSPLHF. CDR3 in DNA: TGTGCCAGCGCCTACCTGCTAAATTCACCCCTCCACTTT.

The CDR3 reads CASSLVVPGELFF. The CDR3 DNA reads TGTGCCAGCAGTTTAGTAGTCCCCGGGGAGCTGTTTTTT. V gene TRBV28 combines with J gene TRBJ2-2; no reliable D call. With 2 bases removed from V and 6 bases from J, the gap between germline ends came to 7 bases. The CDR3 has 13 residues. CDR1 MDHEN and CDR2 SYDVKM come from the germline V gene. Complete variable domain (other parts from reference TRBV28 and TRBJ2-2): DVKVTQSSRYLVKRTGEKVFLECVQDMDHENMFWYRQDPGLGLRLIYFSYDVKMKEKGDIPEGYSVSREKKERFSLILESASTNQTSMYLCASSLVVPGELFFGEGSRLTVL.

V gene TRBV5-1 combines with J gene TRBJ2-1; D perhaps matches TRBD2 (7 bases). CDR3 size: 14 residues. Trimming cost V 4 bases and J 8 bases, with 16 bases left between them. CDR1 and CDR2 from the germline V gene are SGHRS and YFSETQ. This chain's CDR3 is CASSPVGGADEQFF. CDR3 nucleotide sequence: TGCGCCAGCAGCCCCGTAGGGGGGGCGGATGAGCAGTTCTTC.

The CDR3, as DNA: TGTGCCAGCAGCTACTCCCGCCTTCCGGGGGCGGCTAACTATGGCTACACCTTC. Its protein is CASSYSRLPGAANYGYTF. The chain carries TRBV13 and TRBJ1-2; tentatively, D is TRBD1 (6 bases). The CDR3 runs 18 residues. In germline, CDR1 is PRHDT, CDR2 FYEKMQ (reference sequence). With 4 bases removed from V and 0 bases from J, the gap between germline ends came to 21 bases.

The chain uses TRBV2 and TRBJ2-7, with D unresolved. The CDR3 runs 11 residues. Trimming removed 9 bases at V and 2 bases at J, with 8 bases between. CDR1 and CDR2 from the germline V gene are SNHLY and FYNNEI. CDR3 protein: CASQEAYEQYF. CDR3 sequence (DNA): TGTGCCAGTCAAGAGGCCTACGAGCAGTACTTC.

The table lists this clone with a count of one. The CDR3 loop is CASSFIHNEKLFF. The CDR3 nucleotides read TGTGCCAGCAGTTTCATTCACAATGAAAAACTGTTTTTT. The V gene is TRBV27, the J gene TRBJ1-4; no definite D call. The CDR3 is 13 amino acids. Looked up from germline, CDR1 is MNHEY and CDR2 is SMNVEV (reference sequence). Trimming stripped 3 bases from V and 5 bases from J, with 7 bases between.

The J gene is TRBJ1-1, the V gene TRBV6-6; 7 nucleotides align to TRBD1. The CDR3 runs to 14 residues. V trimming: 6 bases; J trimming: 1 base; junction bases outside the gene matches: 5. Germline V gives CDR1 MNHNY, CDR2 SVGAGI (reference sequence). The CDR3 DNA reads as TGTGCCAGCAGAGCTGGGACAGCGAACACTGAAGCTTTCTTT. It yields the protein CASRAGTANTEAFF.

This chain joins TRBV7-8 and TRBJ1-6, with 7 bases aligning to TRBD1. CDR1 and CDR2 (germline): SGHVS, FQNEAQ. This CDR3 spans 18 amino acids. V was clipped by 1 base and J by 0 bases; unmatched bases: 6. The CDR3 here is CASSLEQGLSSYNSPLHF. The DNA of the CDR3 is TGTGCCAGCAGCTTAGAACAGGGGCTCAGCTCCTATAATTCACCCCTCCACTTT.